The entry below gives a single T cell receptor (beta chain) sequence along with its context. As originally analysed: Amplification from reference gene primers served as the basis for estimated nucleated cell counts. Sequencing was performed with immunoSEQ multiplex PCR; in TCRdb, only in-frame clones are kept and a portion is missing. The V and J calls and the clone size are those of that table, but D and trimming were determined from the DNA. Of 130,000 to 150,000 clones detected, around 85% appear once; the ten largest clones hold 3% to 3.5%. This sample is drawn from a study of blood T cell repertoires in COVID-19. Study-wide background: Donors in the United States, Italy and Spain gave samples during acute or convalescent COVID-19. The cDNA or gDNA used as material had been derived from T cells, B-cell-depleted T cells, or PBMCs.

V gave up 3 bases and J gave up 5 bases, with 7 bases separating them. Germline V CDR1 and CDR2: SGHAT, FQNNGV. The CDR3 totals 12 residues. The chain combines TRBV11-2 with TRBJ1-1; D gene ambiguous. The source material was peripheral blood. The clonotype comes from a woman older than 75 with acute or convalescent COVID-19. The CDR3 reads CASSFSGTEAFF. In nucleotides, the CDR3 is TGTGCCAGCAGCTTTTCGGGGACTGAAGCTTTCTTT.